This is a list of T cell receptor beta chains from one sample in a study of human T cells and chemical hapten exposure. TCRdb independently ran MiXCR on the RACE reads; one entry per CDR3 protein. This sample has 110,000 or so distinct CDR3 sequences; 9.2% occur once, and the top ten carry about 3.1%. The sample consisted of whole blood, taken in connection with sensitization to the hapten diphenylcyclopropenone (DPC). The receptors here all came from a woman in her thirties or forties with alopecia areata. Some clones in this sample may be carry-over from other donors' samples. CDR3s include the opening cysteine and the closing phenylalanine or tryptophan. D genes are given only for firm matches. Rows give clone size only sometimes, using once, few, many, or a class for an expanded clone.

V gene: TRBV6-2/TRBV6-3
J gene: TRBJ2-5
D gene: -
clone size: many
CDR3 protein: CASSYRTPVF
CDR3 DNA: TGTGCCAGCAGTTACCGGACCCCCGTCTTC

V gene: TRBV7-6
J gene: TRBJ1-1
D gene: TRBD1
clone size: many
CDR3 protein: CASSLGSRGFTEAFF
CDR3 DNA: TGTGCCAGCAGCTTAGGGTCCAGGGGGTTCACTGAAGCTTTCTTT

V gene: TRBV15
J gene: TRBJ1-6
D gene: -
clone size: -
CDR3 protein: CATSRGYTGSIYNSPLHF
CDR3 DNA: TGTGCCACCAGCAGAGGTTATACCGGATCGATTTATAATTCACCCCTCCACTTT

V gene: TRBV12-3/TRBV12-4
J gene: TRBJ1-3
D gene: -
clone size: -
CDR3 protein: CASSFSYVPNAGNTIYF
CDR3 DNA: TGTGCCAGCAGTTTTTCGTATGTCCCTAACGCTGGAAACACCATATATTTT

V gene: TRBV7-6
J gene: TRBJ1-3
D gene: -
clone size: many
CDR3 protein: CASSLQGNTIYF
CDR3 DNA: TGTGCCAGCAGCTTACAGGGAAACACCATATATTTT

V gene: TRBV10-3
J gene: TRBJ2-7
D gene: -
clone size: many
CDR3 protein: CAISESAGAYYEQYF
CDR3 DNA: TGTGCCATCAGTGAGTCTGCAGGGGCCTATTACGAGCAGTACTTC

V gene: TRBV4-3
J gene: TRBJ2-2
D gene: -
clone size: few
CDR3 protein: CASSQVGFQITGELFF
CDR3 DNA: TGCGCCAGCAGCCAAGTAGGTTTCCAGATCACCGGGGAGCTATTTTTT

V gene: TRBV3-1
J gene: TRBJ1-2
D gene: TRBD1
clone size: few
CDR3 protein: CASSQLGQGYYGYTF
CDR3 DNA: TGTGCCAGCAGCCAACTGGGACAGGGCTACTATGGCTACACCTTC

V gene: TRBV7-2
J gene: TRBJ1-1
D gene: -
clone size: many
CDR3 protein: CASNPSSGPEAFF
CDR3 DNA: TGTGCCAGCAACCCTTCCTCAGGGCCTGAAGCTTTCTTT

V gene: TRBV20-1
J gene: TRBJ1-1
D gene: -
clone size: many
CDR3 protein: CSVWGGTEAFF
CDR3 DNA: TGCAGTGTATGGGGGGGCACTGAAGCTTTCTTT

V gene: TRBV7-9
J gene: TRBJ1-1
D gene: -
clone size: -
CDR3 protein: CASRVASTEAFF
CDR3 DNA: TGTGCCAGCAGAGTTGCGAGTACTGAAGCTTTCTTT

V gene: TRBV9
J gene: TRBJ2-3
D gene: -
clone size: few
CDR3 protein: CASSVPTDTQYF
CDR3 DNA: TGTGCCAGCAGCGTACCCACAGATACGCAGTATTTT

V gene: TRBV20-1
J gene: TRBJ1-1
D gene: -
clone size: many
CDR3 protein: CSASFGDTEAFF
CDR3 DNA: TGCAGTGCTAGTTTTGGTGACACTGAAGCTTTCTTT

V gene: TRBV11-2
J gene: TRBJ1-2
D gene: -
clone size: -
CDR3 protein: CASSLDPAGTNYGYTF
CDR3 DNA: TGTGCCAGCAGCTTAGATCCGGCAGGTACTAACTATGGCTACACCTTC

V gene: TRBV9
J gene: TRBJ1-4
D gene: -
clone size: few
CDR3 protein: CASSLREMGEKLFF
CDR3 DNA: TGTGCCAGCAGCTTGAGGGAAATGGGGGAAAAACTGTTTTTT

V gene: TRBV20-1
J gene: TRBJ2-5
D gene: TRBD2
clone size: -
CDR3 protein: CSAGPSGETQYF
CDR3 DNA: TGCAGTGCTGGCCCTAGCGGGGAGACCCAGTACTTC

V gene: TRBV6-6
J gene: TRBJ2-4
D gene: -
clone size: few
CDR3 protein: CASTYQGLAKNIQYF
CDR3 DNA: TGTGCCAGCACATATCAGGGGCTAGCCAAAAACATTCAGTACTTC

V gene: TRBV5-1
J gene: TRBJ1-6
D gene: TRBD1
clone size: -
CDR3 protein: CASSSGQGAPLHF
CDR3 DNA: TGCGCCAGCAGCTCGGGACAGGGCGCACCCCTCCACTTT

V gene: TRBV24-1
J gene: TRBJ2-1
D gene: -
clone size: once
CDR3 protein: CATSEKRALSSYNEQFF
CDR3 DNA: TGTGCCACCAGTGAAAAACGGGCCCTAAGCTCCTACAATGAGCAGTTCTTC

V gene: TRBV9
J gene: TRBJ2-2
D gene: -
clone size: -
CDR3 protein: CASSVLPGGTANTGELFF
CDR3 DNA: TGTGCCAGCAGCGTACTCCCCGGGGGAACCGCGAACACCGGGGAGCTGTTTTTT

V gene: TRBV5-1
J gene: TRBJ2-4
D gene: -
clone size: -
CDR3 protein: CASSLGFWDF
CDR3 DNA: TGCGCCAGCAGCTTGGGGTTTTGGGACTTC

V gene: TRBV6-2/TRBV6-3
J gene: TRBJ2-3
D gene: -
clone size: many
CDR3 protein: CASSYAAGTEVRDTQYF
CDR3 DNA: TGTGCCAGCAGTTACGCGGCCGGGACCGAAGTTCGAGATACGCAGTATTTT

V gene: TRBV6-2/TRBV6-3
J gene: TRBJ2-1
D gene: -
clone size: -
CDR3 protein: CASSSFSRGNEQFF
CDR3 DNA: TGTGCCAGCAGTTCCTTTTCGCGGGGAAATGAGCAGTTCTTC

V gene: TRBV6-6
J gene: TRBJ1-4
D gene: -
clone size: few
CDR3 protein: CASSYFPAEKLFF
CDR3 DNA: TGTGCCAGCAGTTACTTTCCTGCCGAAAAACTGTTTTTT

V gene: TRBV6-2/TRBV6-3
J gene: TRBJ2-3
D gene: -
clone size: few
CDR3 protein: CASSYGLVTDTQYF
CDR3 DNA: TGTGCCAGCAGTTATGGACTCGTCACAGATACGCAGTATTTT

V gene: TRBV2
J gene: TRBJ2-2
D gene: TRBD2
clone size: -
CDR3 protein: CASSESSGGAYTGELFF
CDR3 DNA: TGTGCCAGCAGTGAATCCTCCGGGGGGGCCTACACCGGGGAGCTGTTTTTT

V gene: TRBV7-2
J gene: TRBJ2-7
D gene: TRBD1
clone size: few
CDR3 protein: CASSSGQGSYEQYF
CDR3 DNA: TGTGCCAGCAGCTCAGGACAGGGCTCTTACGAGCAGTACTTC

V gene: TRBV10-3
J gene: TRBJ2-1
D gene: -
clone size: -
CDR3 protein: CASQGSYNEQFF
CDR3 DNA: TGTGCCAGCCAGGGGTCCTACAATGAGCAGTTCTTC

V gene: TRBV7-9
J gene: TRBJ1-5
D gene: -
clone size: -
CDR3 protein: CASSSGHKGNQPQHF
CDR3 DNA: TGTGCCAGCAGCTCCGGACACAAGGGCAATCAGCCCCAGCATTTT

V gene: TRBV10-3
J gene: TRBJ1-2
D gene: TRBD1
clone size: few
CDR3 protein: CAIRRQGGGGYTF
CDR3 DNA: TGTGCCATCAGGCGACAGGGGGGTGGCGGCTACACCTTC

V gene: TRBV6-2/TRBV6-3
J gene: TRBJ2-2
D gene: -
clone size: few
CDR3 protein: CASSPRTGAGAGELFF
CDR3 DNA: TGTGCCAGCAGTCCCCGGACGGGGGCCGGGGCCGGGGAGCTGTTTTTT

V gene: TRBV6-6
J gene: TRBJ1-1
D gene: TRBD1
clone size: many
CDR3 protein: CASSLGGQGGTFF
CDR3 DNA: TGTGCCAGCAGCCTGGGGGGACAGGGGGGAACTTTCTTT

V gene: TRBV11-2
J gene: TRBJ2-3
D gene: TRBD2
clone size: many
CDR3 protein: CASSFTSGGRDTQYF
CDR3 DNA: TGTGCCAGCAGCTTTACTAGCGGGGGGCGAGATACGCAGTATTTT

V gene: TRBV25-1
J gene: TRBJ2-4
D gene: -
clone size: few
CDR3 protein: CASSVRGGDIQYF
CDR3 DNA: TGTGCCAGCAGTGTGAGGGGTGGGGACATTCAGTACTTC

V gene: TRBV6-6
J gene: TRBJ2-1
D gene: -
clone size: many
CDR3 protein: CASSYVSSRIF
CDR3 DNA: TGTGCCAGCAGTTACGTTTCTAGCCGAATCTTC

V gene: TRBV28
J gene: TRBJ2-7
D gene: -
clone size: few
CDR3 protein: CASSLSFYEQYF
CDR3 DNA: TGTGCCAGCAGTTTATCTTTCTACGAGCAGTACTTC

V gene: TRBV7-2
J gene: TRBJ1-5
D gene: -
clone size: many
CDR3 protein: CASSLGNSLNQPQHF
CDR3 DNA: TGTGCCAGCAGCTTAGGAAACAGCCTCAATCAGCCCCAGCATTTT

V gene: TRBV29-1
J gene: TRBJ1-1
D gene: -
clone size: -
CDR3 protein: CSATIFRGEAFF
CDR3 DNA: TGCAGCGCCACTATATTTAGGGGGGAAGCTTTCTTT

V gene: TRBV29-1
J gene: TRBJ1-1
D gene: -
clone size: -
CDR3 protein: CSVDRGASEAFF
CDR3 DNA: TGCAGCGTTGACCGGGGGGCATCTGAAGCTTTCTTT

V gene: TRBV3-1
J gene: TRBJ1-2
D gene: -
clone size: few
CDR3 protein: CASSQGTDGYGYTF
CDR3 DNA: TGTGCCAGCAGCCAAGGTACAGATGGATATGGCTACACCTTC

V gene: TRBV28
J gene: TRBJ1-1
D gene: -
clone size: few
CDR3 protein: CASRTQGIGPEAFF
CDR3 DNA: TGTGCCAGCCGTACGCAGGGGATAGGGCCTGAAGCTTTCTTT

V gene: TRBV20-1
J gene: TRBJ2-1
D gene: -
clone size: few
CDR3 protein: CSAASGGGNFNEQFF
CDR3 DNA: TGCAGTGCAGCATCGGGGGGCGGGAATTTCAATGAGCAGTTCTTC

V gene: TRBV9
J gene: TRBJ1-2
D gene: -
clone size: many
CDR3 protein: CASSPSHSRYTF
CDR3 DNA: TGTGCCAGCAGCCCCTCACACTCGCGCTACACCTTC

V gene: TRBV27
J gene: TRBJ1-2
D gene: TRBD1
clone size: many
CDR3 protein: CASREGDREVDYGYTF
CDR3 DNA: TGTGCCAGCAGGGAAGGGGACAGGGAGGTAGACTATGGCTACACCTTC

V gene: TRBV29-1
J gene: TRBJ2-1
D gene: -
clone size: -
CDR3 protein: CSVFTSQGRGYNEQFF
CDR3 DNA: TGCAGCGTTTTTACCTCCCAGGGGCGGGGGTACAATGAGCAGTTCTTC

V gene: TRBV7-2
J gene: TRBJ2-2
D gene: -
clone size: few
CDR3 protein: CASSLEGGGTNTGELFF
CDR3 DNA: TGTGCCAGCAGCTTAGAAGGTGGGGGAACAAACACCGGGGAGCTGTTTTTT

V gene: TRBV6-2/TRBV6-3
J gene: TRBJ2-1
D gene: -
clone size: few
CDR3 protein: CASSLHNEQFF
CDR3 DNA: TGTGCCAGCAGCCTCCACAATGAGCAGTTCTTC

V gene: TRBV30
J gene: TRBJ1-5
D gene: -
clone size: many
CDR3 protein: CAWSALTGYDQPQHF
CDR3 DNA: TGTGCCTGGAGTGCCCTAACAGGGTATGATCAGCCCCAGCATTTT

V gene: TRBV18
J gene: TRBJ1-1
D gene: -
clone size: -
CDR3 protein: CASSPGELTEAFF
CDR3 DNA: TGTGCCAGCTCACCCGGGGAATTAACTGAAGCTTTCTTT

V gene: TRBV6-5
J gene: TRBJ1-5
D gene: TRBD1
clone size: many
CDR3 protein: CASRQGDQPQHF
CDR3 DNA: TGTGCCAGCAGACAGGGGGATCAGCCCCAGCATTTT

V gene: TRBV29-1
J gene: TRBJ2-3
D gene: -
clone size: few
CDR3 protein: CSAREDTQYF
CDR3 DNA: TGCAGCGCTAGAGAAGATACGCAGTATTTT

V gene: TRBV12-3/TRBV12-4
J gene: TRBJ1-1
D gene: -
clone size: few
CDR3 protein: CASSSQLGSTEAFF
CDR3 DNA: TGTGCCAGCAGTTCACAGTTGGGGTCCACTGAAGCTTTCTTT

V gene: TRBV5-6
J gene: TRBJ1-2
D gene: -
clone size: many
CDR3 protein: CASSLSIGGYTF
CDR3 DNA: TGTGCCAGCAGCTTGTCAATTGGCGGCTACACCTTC